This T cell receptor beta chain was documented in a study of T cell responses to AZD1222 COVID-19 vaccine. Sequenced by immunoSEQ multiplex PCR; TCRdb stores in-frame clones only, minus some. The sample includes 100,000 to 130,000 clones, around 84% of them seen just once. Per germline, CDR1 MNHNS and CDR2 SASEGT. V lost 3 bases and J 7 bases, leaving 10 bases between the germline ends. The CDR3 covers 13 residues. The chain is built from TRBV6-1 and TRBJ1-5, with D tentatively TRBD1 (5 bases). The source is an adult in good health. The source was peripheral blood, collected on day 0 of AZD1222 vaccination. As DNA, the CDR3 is TGTGCCAGCAGTGATTCGCAGGGACAGCCCCAGCATTTT. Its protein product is CASSDSQGQPQHF.